This T cell receptor beta chain comes out of a study of T cells after posttransplantation cyclophosphamide. Points from the study as a whole: Later post-transplant blood repertoires were often dominated by donor CD8+ memory clones. After PTCy, TRB diversity resembled that of CNI/methotrexate controls. Tissue-infiltrating T cells from skin or gut overlapped little with blood T cells.

Methotrexate plus calcineurin inhibitor accompanied controls' myeloablative marrow transplants; sampling was 1 year later. Using immunoSEQ multiplex PCR, the repertoire was profiled, and TCRdb retains in-frame clones only, with some absent. The sample consists of 21,000 or so clones, approximately 86% of them appearing once. This clone has more than one count but fewer than ten. The antigen is undetermined. This CDR3 region has 17 residues. Looked up from germline, CDR1 is SGHAT and CDR2 is FQNNGV. V gave up 1 base and J gave up 3 bases, with 13 bases separating them. This material consisted of PBMCs, taken roughly a year after allogeneic stem cell transplant with calcineurin inhibitor and methotrexate. J is TRBJ1-6 and V is TRBV11-2; D possibly corresponds to TRBD1 (5 bases). The clonotype was recovered from a female patient aged 25-39 years who received an allogeneic stem cell transplant from an unrelated donor, was CMV-positive, and had acute and chronic GVHD. Certain T cells may be donor cells from the graft. The DNA of the CDR3 is TGTGCCAGCAGCTTAGGCCCCGGGCAGGGCTATAATTCACCCCTCCACTTT. Amino acid sequence: CASSLGPGQGYNSPLHF.